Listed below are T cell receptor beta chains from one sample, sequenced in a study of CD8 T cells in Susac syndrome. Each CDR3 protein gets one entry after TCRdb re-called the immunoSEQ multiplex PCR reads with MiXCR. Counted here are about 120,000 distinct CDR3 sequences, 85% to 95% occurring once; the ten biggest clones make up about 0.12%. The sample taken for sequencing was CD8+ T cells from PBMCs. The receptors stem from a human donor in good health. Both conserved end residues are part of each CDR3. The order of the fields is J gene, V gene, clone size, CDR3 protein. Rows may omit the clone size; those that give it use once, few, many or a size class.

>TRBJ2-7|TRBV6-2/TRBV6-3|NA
CASSRGQATSSYEQYF
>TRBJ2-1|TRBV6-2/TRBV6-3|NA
CASSQRLAQFF
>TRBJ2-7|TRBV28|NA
CASSWGDRAYEQYF
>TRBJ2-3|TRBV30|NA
CAWSVLGVTDTQYF
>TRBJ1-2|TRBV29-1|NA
CSVENRGDYGYTF
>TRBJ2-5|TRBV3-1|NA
CASSQDGRAQETQYF
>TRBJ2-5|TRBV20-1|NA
CSARMGETQYF
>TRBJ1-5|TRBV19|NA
CASSNPAGILAQHF
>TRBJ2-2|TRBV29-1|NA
CSAAGPSRYTGELFF
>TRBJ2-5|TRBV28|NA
CASSSGQAQETQYF
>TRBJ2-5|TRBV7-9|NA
CACSSTGPWGTQYF
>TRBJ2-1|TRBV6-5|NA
CASSYSRRGTDNEQFF
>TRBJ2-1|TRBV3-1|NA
CASSQEMASGYGQFF
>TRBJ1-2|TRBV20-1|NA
CSAHTGGEGYTF
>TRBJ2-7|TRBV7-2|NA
CASSSGQGWGEQYF
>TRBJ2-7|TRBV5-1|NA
CASSLGEYRGVYEQYF
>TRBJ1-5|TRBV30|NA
CAWSVKASGQPQHF
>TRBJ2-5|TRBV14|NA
CASSSLPGQRQETQYF
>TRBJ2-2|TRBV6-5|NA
CASSYSYMGTGELFF
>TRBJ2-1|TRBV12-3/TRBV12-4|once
CASRDGGSLVNEQFF
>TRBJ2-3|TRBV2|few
CASGGARTDTQYF
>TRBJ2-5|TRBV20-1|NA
CSASLGRETQYF
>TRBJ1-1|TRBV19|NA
CASSIGSTEAFF
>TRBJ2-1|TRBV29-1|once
CSGRQGARAEQFF
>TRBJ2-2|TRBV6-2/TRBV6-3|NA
CASSYSKGLRRVAGELFF
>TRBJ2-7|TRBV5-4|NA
CASSFMGVYEQYF
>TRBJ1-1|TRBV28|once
CASGWGNTEAFF
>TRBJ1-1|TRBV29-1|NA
CSGREDMNTEAFF
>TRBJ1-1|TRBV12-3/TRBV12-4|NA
CASSLGMGNTEAFF
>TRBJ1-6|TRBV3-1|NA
CASSQTTGVNSPLHF
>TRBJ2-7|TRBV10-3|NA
CAISESGTGAYEQYF
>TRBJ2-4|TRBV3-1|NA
CASSHPPGGKNIQYF
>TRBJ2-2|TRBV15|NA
CATSREVTGELFF
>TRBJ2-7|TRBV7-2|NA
CASSLVAAAEQYF
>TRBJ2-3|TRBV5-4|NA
CASSFGTSGAGDTQYF
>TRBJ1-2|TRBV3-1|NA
CASSLFGGGEYGYTF
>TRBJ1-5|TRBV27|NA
CASSAQGFANQPQHF